What follows describes a single T cell receptor beta chain. The sample belongs to a study of patients and donors after allogeneic stem cell transplantation. One entry per CDR3 protein, called by TCRdb with MiXCR from the RT-PCR reads. Here the sample spans fewer than 250,000 distinct CDR3 sequences, approximately 14% being singletons. From germline, CDR1 is MDHEN and CDR2 SYDVKM. V lost 7 bases and J 1 base, leaving 11 bases between the germline ends. There are 13 residues in the CDR3. The material sequenced was blood, either unsorted or a sorted T cell fraction (not recorded which). The chain couples TRBV28 to TRBJ2-7; D gene ambiguous. The receptor's source is a human donor who was either an allogeneic HSCT recipient or a stem cell or donor lymphocyte infusion donor (not recorded which). It is not recorded whose cells these are; they may come from a transplant donor. In nucleotides, the CDR3 is TGTGCCAGCAACCTTGCTAGTTCCTACGAGCAGTACTTC. Translation: CASNLASSYEQYF.